This is a list of T cell receptor beta chains from one sample in a study of shared clonotypes between healthy human individuals. Here immunoSEQ multiplex PCR was the method, and the copy in TCRdb shows in-frame clones only, minus some. The sample consists of about 800,000 clones, about 96% of them appearing once. Sequencing input: naive CD8+ T cells sorted from blood. The receptors come from a man aged 30-40 years in good health. CDR3s leave out the opening cysteine and the closing phenylalanine or tryptophan. The order of the fields is V gene, J gene, CDR3 protein.

>TRBV11-2|TRBJ2-7
ASSARPSGVSSYEQY
>TRBV11-2|TRBJ2-7
ASSLVGGLAGVDEQY
>TRBV5-6|TRBJ2-7
ASSAGINPYEQY
>TRBV4-1|TRBJ2-3
ASSQVPGPRTDTQY
>TRBV4-3|TRBJ2-7
ASSWGRGANYEQY
>TRBV6-1|TRBJ2-7
ASSEGSLAASYEQY
>TRBV7-9|TRBJ2-5
ASSSFPFPGSKETQY
>TRBV13|TRBJ2-5
ASSLQGGQETQY
>TRBV6-5|TRBJ2-5
ASSYNGQVRGETQY
>TRBV7-9|TRBJ2-7
ASSQPGQGSIEQY
>TRBV20-1|TRBJ2-7
SASPVYEQY
>TRBV5-1|TRBJ2-7
ASSYVAHNSYEQY
>TRBV7-9|TRBJ2-1
ASSPPYLGSYNEQF
>TRBV14|TRBJ1-4
ASSLGHPEKLF
>TRBV29-1|TRBJ2-1
SVYHRGHGDEQF